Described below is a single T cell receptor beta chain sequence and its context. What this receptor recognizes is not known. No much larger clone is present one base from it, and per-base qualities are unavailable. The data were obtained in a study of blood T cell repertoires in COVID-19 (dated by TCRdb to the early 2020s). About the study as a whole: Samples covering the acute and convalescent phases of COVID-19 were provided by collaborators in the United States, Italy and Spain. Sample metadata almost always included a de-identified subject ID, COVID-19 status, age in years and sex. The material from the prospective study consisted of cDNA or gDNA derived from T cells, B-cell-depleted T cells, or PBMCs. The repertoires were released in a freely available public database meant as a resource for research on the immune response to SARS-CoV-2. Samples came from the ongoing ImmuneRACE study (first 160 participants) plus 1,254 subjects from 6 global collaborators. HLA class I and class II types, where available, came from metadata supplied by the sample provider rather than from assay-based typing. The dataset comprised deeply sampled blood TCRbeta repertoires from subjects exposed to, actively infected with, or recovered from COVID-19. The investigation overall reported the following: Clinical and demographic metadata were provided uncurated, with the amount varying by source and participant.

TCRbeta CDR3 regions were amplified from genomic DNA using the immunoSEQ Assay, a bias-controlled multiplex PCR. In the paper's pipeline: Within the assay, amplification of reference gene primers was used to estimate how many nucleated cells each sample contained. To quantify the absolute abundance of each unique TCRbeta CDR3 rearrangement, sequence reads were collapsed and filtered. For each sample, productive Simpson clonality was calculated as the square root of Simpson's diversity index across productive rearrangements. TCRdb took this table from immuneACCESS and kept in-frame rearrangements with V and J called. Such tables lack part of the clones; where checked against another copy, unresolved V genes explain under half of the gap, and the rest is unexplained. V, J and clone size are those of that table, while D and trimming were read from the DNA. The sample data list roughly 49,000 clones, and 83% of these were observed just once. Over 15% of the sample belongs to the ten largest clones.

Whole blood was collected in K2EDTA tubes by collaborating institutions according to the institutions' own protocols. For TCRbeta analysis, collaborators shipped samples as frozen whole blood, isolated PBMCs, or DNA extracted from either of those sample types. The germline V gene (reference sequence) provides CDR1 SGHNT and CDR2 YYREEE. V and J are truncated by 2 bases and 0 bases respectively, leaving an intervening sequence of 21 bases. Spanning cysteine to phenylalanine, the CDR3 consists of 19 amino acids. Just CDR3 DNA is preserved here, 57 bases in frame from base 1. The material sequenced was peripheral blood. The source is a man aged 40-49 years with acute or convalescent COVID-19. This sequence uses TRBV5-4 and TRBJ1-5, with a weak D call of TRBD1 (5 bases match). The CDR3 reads CASSLALGGEHYSNQPQHF. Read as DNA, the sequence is TGTGCCAGCAGCTTAGCCCTCGGGGGGGAGCATTATAGCAATCAGCCCCAGCATTTT.